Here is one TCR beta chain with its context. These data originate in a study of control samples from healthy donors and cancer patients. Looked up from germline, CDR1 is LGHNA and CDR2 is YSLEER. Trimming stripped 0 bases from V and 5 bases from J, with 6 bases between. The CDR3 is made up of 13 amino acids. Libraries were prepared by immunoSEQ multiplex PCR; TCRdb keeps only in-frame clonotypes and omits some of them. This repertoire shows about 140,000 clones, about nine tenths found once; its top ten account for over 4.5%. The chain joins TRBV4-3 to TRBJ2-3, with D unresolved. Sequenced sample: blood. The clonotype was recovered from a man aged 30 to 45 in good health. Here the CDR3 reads CASSQEERDTQYF. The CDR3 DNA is TGCGCCAGCAGCCAAGAAGAGCGAGATACGCAGTATTTT.